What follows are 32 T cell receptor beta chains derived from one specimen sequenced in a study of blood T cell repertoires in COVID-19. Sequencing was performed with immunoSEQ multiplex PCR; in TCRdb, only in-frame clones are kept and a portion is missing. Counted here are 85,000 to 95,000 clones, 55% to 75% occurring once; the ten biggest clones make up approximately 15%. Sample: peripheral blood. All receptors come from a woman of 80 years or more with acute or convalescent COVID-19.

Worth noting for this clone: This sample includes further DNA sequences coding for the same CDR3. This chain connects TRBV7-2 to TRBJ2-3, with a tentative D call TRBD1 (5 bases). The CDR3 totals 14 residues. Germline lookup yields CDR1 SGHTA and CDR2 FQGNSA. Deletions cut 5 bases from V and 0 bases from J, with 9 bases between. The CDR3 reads CASSPGQSTDTQYF. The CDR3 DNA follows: TGTGCCAGCAGCCCCGGACAAAGCACAGATACGCAGTATTTT.

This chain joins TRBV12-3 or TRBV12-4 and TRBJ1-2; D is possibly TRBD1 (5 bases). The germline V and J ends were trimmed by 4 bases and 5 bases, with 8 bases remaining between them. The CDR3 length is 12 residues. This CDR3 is CASSSGGYGYTF. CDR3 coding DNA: TGTGCCAGCAGTTCCGGGGGGTATGGCTACACCTTC.

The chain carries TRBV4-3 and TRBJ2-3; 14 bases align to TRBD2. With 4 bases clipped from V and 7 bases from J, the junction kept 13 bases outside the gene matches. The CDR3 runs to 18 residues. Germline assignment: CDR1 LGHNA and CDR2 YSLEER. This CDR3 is CASSPQTSGGADTYTQYF. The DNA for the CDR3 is TGCGCCAGCAGCCCCCAGACTAGCGGGGGGGCCGATACGTATACGCAGTATTTT.

In DNA, the CDR3 is TGTGCCAGTAGCTTGGACAGGGGCTCCTACAATGAGCAGTTCTTC. It specifies CASSLDRGSYNEQFF. The chain is built from TRBV19 and TRBJ2-1; 9 nucleotides line up with TRBD1. CDR3 length: 15 amino acids. Germline V lookup: CDR1 LNHDA, CDR2 SQIVND (reference sequence). The trim removed 6 bases at V and 0 bases at J, leaving 3 bases unmatched.

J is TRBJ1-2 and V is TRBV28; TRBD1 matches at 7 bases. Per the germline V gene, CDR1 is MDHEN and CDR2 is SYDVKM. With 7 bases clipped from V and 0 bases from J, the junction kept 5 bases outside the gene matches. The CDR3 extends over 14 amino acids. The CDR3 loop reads CASTLTGANYGYTF. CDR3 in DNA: TGTGCCAGCACATTAACAGGGGCTAACTATGGCTACACCTTC.

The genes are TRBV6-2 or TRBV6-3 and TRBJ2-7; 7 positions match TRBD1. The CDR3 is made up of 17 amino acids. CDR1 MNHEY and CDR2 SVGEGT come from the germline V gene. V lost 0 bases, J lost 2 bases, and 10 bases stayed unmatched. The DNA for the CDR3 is TGTGCCAGCAGTTACTCGTCGAGGACAGGTGGGGCCTACGAGCAGTACTTC. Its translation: CASSYSSRTGGAYEQYF.

The CDR3 DNA sequence: TGTGCCAGCAGCGCCCAAGAGGATTCACCCCTCCACTTT. Amino acid sequence: CASSAQEDSPLHF. The genes are TRBV5-5 and TRBJ1-6; D ambiguous. Looked up from germline, CDR1 is SGHKS and CDR2 is YYEKEE (reference sequence). CDR3 length: 13 amino acids. Trimming shortened V by 4 bases and J by 8 bases, and 10 bases separated the two germline ends.

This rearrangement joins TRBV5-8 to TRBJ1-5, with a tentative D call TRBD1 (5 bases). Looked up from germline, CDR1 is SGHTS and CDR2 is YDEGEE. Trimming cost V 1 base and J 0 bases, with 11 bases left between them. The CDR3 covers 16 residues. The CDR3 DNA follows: TGTGCCAGCAGCTTGAGGGGCACTTATAGCAATCAGCCCCAGCATTTT. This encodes CASSLRGTYSNQPQHF.

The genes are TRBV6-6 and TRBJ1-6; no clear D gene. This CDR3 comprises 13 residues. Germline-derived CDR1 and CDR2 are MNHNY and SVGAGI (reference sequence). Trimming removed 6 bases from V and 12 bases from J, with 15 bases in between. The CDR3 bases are TGTGCCAGCAGGCCCGTCTCAACAGTACCCCTCCACTTT. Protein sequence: CASRPVSTVPLHF.

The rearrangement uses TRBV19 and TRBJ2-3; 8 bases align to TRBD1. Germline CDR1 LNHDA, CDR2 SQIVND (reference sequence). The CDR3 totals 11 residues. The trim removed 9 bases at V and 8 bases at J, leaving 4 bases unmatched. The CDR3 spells CASQQGGTQYF. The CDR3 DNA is TGTGCCAGCCAACAGGGGGGTACGCAGTATTTT.

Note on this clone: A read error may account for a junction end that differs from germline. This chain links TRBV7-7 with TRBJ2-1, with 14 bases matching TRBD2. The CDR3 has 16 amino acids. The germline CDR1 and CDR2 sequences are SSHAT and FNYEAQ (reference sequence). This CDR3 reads CASNPSGTSGGNEQFF. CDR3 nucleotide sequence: TGTGCTAGCAACCCTTCTGGGACTAGCGGGGGAAATGAGCAGTTCTTC.

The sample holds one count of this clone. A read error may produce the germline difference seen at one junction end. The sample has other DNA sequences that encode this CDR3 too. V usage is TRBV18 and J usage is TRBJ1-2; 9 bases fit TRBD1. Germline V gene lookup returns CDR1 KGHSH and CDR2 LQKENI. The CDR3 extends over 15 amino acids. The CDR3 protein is CASSPRQGGNYGYTF. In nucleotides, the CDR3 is TGTGCCAGCTCCCCTCGACAGGGGGGGAACTATGGCTACACTTTC. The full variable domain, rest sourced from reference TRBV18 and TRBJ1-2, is NAGVMQNPRHLVRRRGQEARLRCSPMKGHSHVYWYRQLPEEGLKFMVYLQKENIIDESGMPKERFSAEFPKEGPSILRIQQVVRGDSAAYFCASSPRQGGNYGYTFGSGTRLTVV.

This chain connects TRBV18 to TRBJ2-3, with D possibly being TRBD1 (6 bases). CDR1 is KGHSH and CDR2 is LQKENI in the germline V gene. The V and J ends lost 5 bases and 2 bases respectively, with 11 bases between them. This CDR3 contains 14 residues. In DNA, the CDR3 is TGTGCCAGCTCAGGGACATCCCTCACAGATACGCAGTATTTT. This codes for CASSGTSLTDTQYF.

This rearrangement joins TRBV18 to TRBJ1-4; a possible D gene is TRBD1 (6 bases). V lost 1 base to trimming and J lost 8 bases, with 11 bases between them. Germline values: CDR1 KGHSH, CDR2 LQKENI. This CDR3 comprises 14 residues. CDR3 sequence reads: CASSPQNRDEKLFF. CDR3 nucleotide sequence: TGTGCCAGCTCACCACAGAACAGGGACGAAAAACTGTTTTTT.

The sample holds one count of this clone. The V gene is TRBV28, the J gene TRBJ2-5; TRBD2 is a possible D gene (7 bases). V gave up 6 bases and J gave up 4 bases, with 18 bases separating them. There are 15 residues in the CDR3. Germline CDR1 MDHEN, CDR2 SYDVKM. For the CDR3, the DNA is TGTGCCAGCAGAGAAGGAGGGGGGGCTGGAGAGACCCAGTACTTC. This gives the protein CASREGGGAGETQYF.

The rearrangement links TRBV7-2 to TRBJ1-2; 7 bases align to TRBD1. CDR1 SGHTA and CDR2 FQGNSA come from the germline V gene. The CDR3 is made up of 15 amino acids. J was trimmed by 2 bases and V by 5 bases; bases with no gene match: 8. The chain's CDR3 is CASSAQGNGNYGYTF. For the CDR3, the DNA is TGTGCCAGCAGCGCACAGGGGAACGGAAACTATGGCTACACCTTC.

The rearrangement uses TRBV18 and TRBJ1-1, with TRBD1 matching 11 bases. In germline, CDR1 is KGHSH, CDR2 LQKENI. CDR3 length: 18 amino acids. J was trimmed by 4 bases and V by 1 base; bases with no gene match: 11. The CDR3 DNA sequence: TGTGCCAGCTCACCACGAAGGACAGGGGGCGAAAGTCGCACTGAAGCTTTCTTT. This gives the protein CASSPRRTGGESRTEAFF.

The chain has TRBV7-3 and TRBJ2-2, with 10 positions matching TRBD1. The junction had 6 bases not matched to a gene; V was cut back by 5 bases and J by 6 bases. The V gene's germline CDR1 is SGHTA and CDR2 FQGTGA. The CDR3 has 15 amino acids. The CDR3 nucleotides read TGTGCCAGCAGCGGGGACAGGGGTGCGGCCGGGGAGCTGTTTTTT. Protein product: CASSGDRGAAGELFF.

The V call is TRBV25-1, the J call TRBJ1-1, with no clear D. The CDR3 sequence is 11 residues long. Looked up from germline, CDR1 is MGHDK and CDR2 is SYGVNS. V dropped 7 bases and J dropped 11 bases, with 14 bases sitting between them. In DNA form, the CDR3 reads TGTGCCAGCAAGCAAAGCGGGAAGGCTTTCTTT. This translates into CASKQSGKAFF.

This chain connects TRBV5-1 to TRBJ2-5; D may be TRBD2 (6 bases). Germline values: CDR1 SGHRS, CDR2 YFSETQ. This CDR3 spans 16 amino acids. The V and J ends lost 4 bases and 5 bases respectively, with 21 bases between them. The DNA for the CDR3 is TGCGCCAGCAGCGGAGGGACTTCATTTAGAATGGAGACCCAGTACTTC. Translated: CASSGGTSFRMETQYF.

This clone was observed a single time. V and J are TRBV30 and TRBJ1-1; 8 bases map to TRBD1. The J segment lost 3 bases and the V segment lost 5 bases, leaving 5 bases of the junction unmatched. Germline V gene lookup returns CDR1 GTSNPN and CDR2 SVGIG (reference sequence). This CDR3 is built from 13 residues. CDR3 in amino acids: CAWETGDYTEAFF. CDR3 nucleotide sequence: TGTGCCTGGGAGACAGGGGACTACACTGAAGCTTTCTTT.

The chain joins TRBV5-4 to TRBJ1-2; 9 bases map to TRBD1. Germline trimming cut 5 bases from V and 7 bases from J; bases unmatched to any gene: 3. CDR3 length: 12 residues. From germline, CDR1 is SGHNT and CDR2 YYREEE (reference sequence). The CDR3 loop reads CASRQDRGGYTF. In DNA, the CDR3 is TGTGCCAGCAGACAGGACAGGGGTGGCTACACCTTC.

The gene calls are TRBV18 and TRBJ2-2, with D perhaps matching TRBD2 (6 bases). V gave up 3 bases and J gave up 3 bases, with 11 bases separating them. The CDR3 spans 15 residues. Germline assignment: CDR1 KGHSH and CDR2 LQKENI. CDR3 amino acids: CASSPLSGDTGELFF. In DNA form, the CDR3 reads TGTGCCAGCTCACCGTTGTCGGGGGACACCGGGGAGCTGTTTTTT.

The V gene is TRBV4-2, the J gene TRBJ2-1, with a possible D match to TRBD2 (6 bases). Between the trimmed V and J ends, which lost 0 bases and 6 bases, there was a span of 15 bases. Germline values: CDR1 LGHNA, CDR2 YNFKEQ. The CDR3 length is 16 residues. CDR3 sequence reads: CASSQDLAGSGNEQFF. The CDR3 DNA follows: TGTGCCAGCAGCCAAGATCTCGCGGGGTCGGGCAATGAGCAGTTCTTC.

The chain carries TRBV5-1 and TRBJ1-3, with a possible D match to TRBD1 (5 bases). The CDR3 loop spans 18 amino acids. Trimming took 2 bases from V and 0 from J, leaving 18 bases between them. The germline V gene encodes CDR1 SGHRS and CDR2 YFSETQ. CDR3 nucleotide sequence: TGCGCCAGCAGCTTCAAGTCGGGGGACGTCGGCTCTGGAAACACCATATATTTT. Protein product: CASSFKSGDVGSGNTIYF.

CDR3 protein: CASSPPMGQGQRQPQHF. The CDR3 DNA reads as TGTGCCAGTAGCCCACCTATGGGCCAGGGGCAGCGTCAGCCCCAGCATTTT. The gene calls are TRBV19 and TRBJ1-5; possibly TRBD1 for D (6 bases). Germline CDR1 and CDR2: LNHDA and SQIVND (reference sequence). The V and J ends lost 6 bases and 6 bases respectively, with 24 bases between them. The CDR3 consists of 17 residues.

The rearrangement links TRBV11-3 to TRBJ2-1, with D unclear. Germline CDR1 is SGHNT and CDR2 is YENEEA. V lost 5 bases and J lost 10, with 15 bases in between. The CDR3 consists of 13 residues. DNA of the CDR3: TGTGCCAGCAGCCTGGGCCCTCTGTCCGAGCAGTTCTTC. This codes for CASSLGPLSEQFF.

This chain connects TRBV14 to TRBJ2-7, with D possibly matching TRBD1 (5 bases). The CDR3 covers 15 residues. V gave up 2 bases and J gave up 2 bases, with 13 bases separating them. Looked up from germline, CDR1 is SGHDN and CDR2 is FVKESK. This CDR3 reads CASSQSQDNTYEQYF. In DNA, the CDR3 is TGTGCCAGCAGCCAATCACAGGATAATACCTACGAGCAGTACTTC.

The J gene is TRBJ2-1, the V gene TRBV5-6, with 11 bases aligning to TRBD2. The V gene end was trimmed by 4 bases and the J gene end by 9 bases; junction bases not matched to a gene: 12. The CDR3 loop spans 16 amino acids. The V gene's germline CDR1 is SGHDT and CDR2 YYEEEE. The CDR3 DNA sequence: TGTGCCAGCAGCGCCGTTGTTAGCGGGGGGGGCGGTGAGCAGTTCTTC. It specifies CASSAVVSGGGGEQFF.

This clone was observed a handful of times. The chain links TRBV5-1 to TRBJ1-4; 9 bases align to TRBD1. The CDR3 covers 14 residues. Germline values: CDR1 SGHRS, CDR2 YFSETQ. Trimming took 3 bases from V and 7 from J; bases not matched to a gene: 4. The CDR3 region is CASSSGQGIEKLFF. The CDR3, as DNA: TGCGCCAGCAGCTCGGGACAGGGTATTGAAAAACTGTTTTTT.

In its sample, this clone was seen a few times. CDR3 in DNA: TGTGCCAGCAGCTCTACCTGGAGGGCGACTGAAGCTTTCTTT. It encodes CASSSTWRATEAFF. The genes are TRBV5-4 and TRBJ1-1; D is ambiguous. This CDR3 spans 14 amino acids. The V gene's germline CDR1 is SGHNT and CDR2 YYREEE (reference sequence). V lost 3 bases, J lost 5 bases, and 14 bases lay in between.

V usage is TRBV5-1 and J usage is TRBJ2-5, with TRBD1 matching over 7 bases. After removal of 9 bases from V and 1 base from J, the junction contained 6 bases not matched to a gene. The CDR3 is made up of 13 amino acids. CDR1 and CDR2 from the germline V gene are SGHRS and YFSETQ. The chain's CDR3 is CATQGQSQETQYF. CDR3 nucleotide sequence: TGCGCCACCCAGGGACAGTCCCAAGAGACCCAGTACTTC.